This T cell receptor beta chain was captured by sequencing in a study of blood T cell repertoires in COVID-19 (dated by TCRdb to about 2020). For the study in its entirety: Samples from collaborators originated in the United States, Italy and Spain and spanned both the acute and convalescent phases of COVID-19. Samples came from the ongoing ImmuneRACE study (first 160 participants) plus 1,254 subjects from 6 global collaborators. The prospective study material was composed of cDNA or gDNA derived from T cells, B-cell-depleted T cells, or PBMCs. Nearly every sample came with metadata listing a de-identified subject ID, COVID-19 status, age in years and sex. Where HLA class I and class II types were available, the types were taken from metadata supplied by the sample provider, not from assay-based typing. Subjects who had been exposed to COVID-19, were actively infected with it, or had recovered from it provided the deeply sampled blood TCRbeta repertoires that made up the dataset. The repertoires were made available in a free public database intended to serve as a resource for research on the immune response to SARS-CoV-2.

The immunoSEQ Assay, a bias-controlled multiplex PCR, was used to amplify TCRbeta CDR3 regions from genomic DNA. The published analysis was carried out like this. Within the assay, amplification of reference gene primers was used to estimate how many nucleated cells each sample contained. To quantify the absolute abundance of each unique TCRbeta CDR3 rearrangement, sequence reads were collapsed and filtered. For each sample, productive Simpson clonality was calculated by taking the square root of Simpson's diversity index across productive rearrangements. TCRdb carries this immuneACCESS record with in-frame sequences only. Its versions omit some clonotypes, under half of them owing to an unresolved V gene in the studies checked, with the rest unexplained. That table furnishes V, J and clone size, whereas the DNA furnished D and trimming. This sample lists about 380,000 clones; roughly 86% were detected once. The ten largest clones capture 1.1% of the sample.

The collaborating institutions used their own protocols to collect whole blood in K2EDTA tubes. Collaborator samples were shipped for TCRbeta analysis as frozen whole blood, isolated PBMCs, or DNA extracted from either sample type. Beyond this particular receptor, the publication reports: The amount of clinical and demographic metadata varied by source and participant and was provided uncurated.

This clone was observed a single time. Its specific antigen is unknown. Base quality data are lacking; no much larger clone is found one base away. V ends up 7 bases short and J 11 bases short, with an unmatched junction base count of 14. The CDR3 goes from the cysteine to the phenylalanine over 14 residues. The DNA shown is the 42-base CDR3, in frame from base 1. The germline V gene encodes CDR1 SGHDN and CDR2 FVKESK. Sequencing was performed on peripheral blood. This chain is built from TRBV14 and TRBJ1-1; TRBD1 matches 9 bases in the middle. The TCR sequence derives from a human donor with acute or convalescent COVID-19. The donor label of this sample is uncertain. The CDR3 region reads CASTLGGQGTRAFF. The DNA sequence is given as TGTGCCAGCACCCTCGGGGGACAGGGAACGCGGGCTTTCTTT.